Listed below are T cell receptor beta chains from one sample, sequenced in a study of blood T cell repertoires in COVID-19. The method was immunoSEQ multiplex PCR; TCRdb's version includes in-frame clones alone and lacks a portion of them. The sample records 300,000 to 400,000 clones, about nine tenths being singletons. Material: peripheral blood. The receptor source for this set is a woman in her 30s with COVID-19, enrolled during active disease. The CDR3 runs from the conserved cysteine through the conserved F or W.

TRBV12-3/TRBV12-4	TRBJ1-1	CASSLSAAEAFF
TRBV19	TRBJ1-2	CASRRGQTNYGYTF
TRBV21-1	TRBJ1-6	CASSFGRSPLHF
TRBV10-3	TRBJ1-2	CAISSQGDYGYTF
TRBV7-8	TRBJ2-7	CASSLITSGKWYEQYF
TRBV27	TRBJ2-3	CASSLFGTGTDTQYF
TRBV27	TRBJ2-5	CASSSGRETQYF
TRBV19	TRBJ2-7	CASSGRGLYEQYF
TRBV19	TRBJ1-3	CASSKRTGTASSGNTIYF
TRBV24-1	TRBJ2-2	CATSDSGQGTGGELFF
TRBV29-1	TRBJ2-7	CSVVGVGGEQYF
TRBV7-8	TRBJ2-1	CASSSLVGEQFF
TRBV7-2	TRBJ2-6	CASSLRGPGANVLTF
TRBV13	TRBJ2-5	CASSAGTGEGETQYF
TRBV30	TRBJ1-1	CAWSGGQGLNTEAFF
TRBV7-8	TRBJ1-2	CASSSPMGQIGYGYTF
TRBV10-3	TRBJ2-1	CAISAGAGGPHEQFF
TRBV11-2	TRBJ2-1	CASSLGQVDNEQFF
TRBV20-1	TRBJ2-1	CSASAGTSTYNEQFF
TRBV12-3/TRBV12-4	TRBJ1-5	CASSTVSNQPQHF
TRBV27	TRBJ2-7	CASSLKQQGYEQYF
TRBV6-2/TRBV6-3	TRBJ2-7	CASSYIGGRKPYEQYF
TRBV30	TRBJ1-3	CAYEADRGLNTIYF
TRBV5-1	TRBJ1-4	CASSWIPREKLFF
TRBV6-1	TRBJ2-5	CASSEPLVQETQYF
TRBV4-1	TRBJ2-1	CASSQDQRVGYNEQFF
TRBV7-2	TRBJ2-2	CASSLPGTGELFF
TRBV29-1	TRBJ1-1	CSVSGHTEAFF
TRBV7-2	TRBJ1-1	CASSGQPGIEAFF
TRBV3-1/TRBV3-2	TRBJ2-1	CASSRSSTLEQFF
TRBV6-5	TRBJ1-4	CASRRQTTNEKLFF
TRBV6-5	TRBJ1-6	CASTTGESPLHF
TRBV29-1	TRBJ1-1	CSGGEGGRTEAFF
TRBV29-1	TRBJ1-2	CSVAEIYGYGYTF
TRBV5-1	TRBJ1-6	CASSLEYGQAGLNNSPLHF
TRBV28	TRBJ1-2	CASSLGFEGARYGYTF
TRBV20-1	TRBJ1-4	CSASAGHFEKLFF
TRBV21-1	TRBJ2-7	CASKEGYEQYF
TRBV19	TRBJ1-1	CASTMGQGLGTEAFF
TRBV20-1	TRBJ2-2	CSARVAGELFF
TRBV9	TRBJ2-1	CASSAAPRDRAYNEQFF
TRBV27	TRBJ1-6	CASSFREASPLHF
TRBV2	TRBJ2-1	CASSEDTYSYNEQFF
TRBV28	TRBJ2-7	CASSIDRGGNEQYF
TRBV11-2	TRBJ2-5	CASSYLSWGVQETQYF
TRBV12-5	TRBJ1-5	CASAVGNNQPQHF
TRBV13	TRBJ1-6	CASSLGDRTSPLHF
TRBV5-4	TRBJ1-2	CASSSGQLLNYGYTF
TRBV6-2/TRBV6-3	TRBJ1-1	CASSWGGTEAFF
TRBV6-6	TRBJ2-6	CASMGRSGANVLTF
TRBV7-9	TRBJ2-2	CASSLDRATGELFF
TRBV6-2/TRBV6-3	TRBJ2-7	CASSNPGLASGSYEQYF
TRBV9	TRBJ2-1	CASSPTSGTGAYNEQFF
TRBV6-2/TRBV6-3	TRBJ1-5	CASSIGASNQPQHF
TRBV6-1	TRBJ2-1	CASSEWSGGARNEQFF
TRBV5-1	TRBJ1-6	CASSTGQGKDSPLHF
TRBV27	TRBJ1-1	CASSRDRVSNTEAFF
TRBV3-1/TRBV3-2	TRBJ2-3	CASSLGGRADTQYF
TRBV9	TRBJ2-1	CASSVASGSLANEQFF